These T cell receptor beta chains were read from a single sample in a study of blood T cell repertoires in COVID-19. Clones were sequenced by immunoSEQ multiplex PCR, and TCRdb holds only the in-frame ones, with some missing. This sample has 200,000 to 250,000 clones, with about 88% found just once. Specimen: peripheral blood. Receptors were obtained from a woman aged 50 to 65 with COVID-19, enrolled during active disease. CDR3s include the opening cysteine and the closing phenylalanine or tryptophan. Fields, in order: J gene, V gene, clone size, D gene, CDR3 DNA, CDR3 protein. D genes are given only for firm matches. The size field is filled for only some rows; it gives once, few, many or a size class.

j_call: TRBJ2-3; v_call: TRBV5-1; clone_size: -; d_call: -; cdr3_nt: TGCGCCAGCAGCTTGGCTTTACAGGGTGATACGCAGTATTTT; cdr3_aa: CASSLALQGDTQYF
j_call: TRBJ1-1; v_call: TRBV5-4; clone_size: -; d_call: -; cdr3_nt: TGTGCCAGCAGCTCAACTCGGGGGGCAAGGTACACTGAAGCTTTCTTT; cdr3_aa: CASSSTRGARYTEAFF
j_call: TRBJ2-3; v_call: TRBV19; clone_size: -; d_call: -; cdr3_nt: TGTGCCAGTAGTACTTCGACAGGCGCAGATACGCAGTATTTT; cdr3_aa: CASSTSTGADTQYF
j_call: TRBJ2-7; v_call: TRBV7-8; clone_size: -; d_call: -; cdr3_nt: TGTGCCAGCAGCTTCCGCACGGCCTACGAGCAGTACTTC; cdr3_aa: CASSFRTAYEQYF
j_call: TRBJ2-2; v_call: TRBV5-1; clone_size: -; d_call: TRBD1; cdr3_nt: TGCGCCAGCAGCTTGGAGGGGACAGGGGACGCGAACACCGGGGAGCTGTTTTTT; cdr3_aa: CASSLEGTGDANTGELFF
j_call: TRBJ2-5; v_call: TRBV18; clone_size: -; d_call: -; cdr3_nt: TGTGCCAGCTCACCACACCCCTTAGGGGCGGAGACCCAGTACTTC; cdr3_aa: CASSPHPLGAETQYF
j_call: TRBJ1-1; v_call: TRBV5-5; clone_size: -; d_call: -; cdr3_nt: TGTGCCAGCAGCTGGCGGGACGGATACACTGAAGCTTTCTTT; cdr3_aa: CASSWRDGYTEAFF
j_call: TRBJ1-3; v_call: TRBV30; clone_size: -; d_call: -; cdr3_nt: TGTGCCTGGAGTGACTTTCGGACAGTGGCGAACACCATATATTTT; cdr3_aa: CAWSDFRTVANTIYF
j_call: TRBJ1-2; v_call: TRBV6-5; clone_size: -; d_call: TRBD1; cdr3_nt: TGTGCCAGCAGTCCAGACAGGGGGTTATATGGCTACACCTTC; cdr3_aa: CASSPDRGLYGYTF
j_call: TRBJ1-1; v_call: TRBV29-1; clone_size: once; d_call: -; cdr3_nt: TGCAGCGTTGAAGGCAGGGTATCCCTAGAAGCTTTCTTT; cdr3_aa: CSVEGRVSLEAFF
j_call: TRBJ2-2; v_call: TRBV3-1/TRBV3-2; clone_size: -; d_call: -; cdr3_nt: TGTGCCAGCAGCCTTTCGACCGGGGAGCTGTTTTTT; cdr3_aa: CASSLSTGELFF
j_call: TRBJ2-2; v_call: TRBV11-2; clone_size: -; d_call: -; cdr3_nt: TGTGCCAGCAGCCCCGCTTTTAGTACCGGGGAGCTGTTTTTT; cdr3_aa: CASSPAFSTGELFF
j_call: TRBJ1-3; v_call: TRBV5-6; clone_size: -; d_call: -; cdr3_nt: TGTGCCAGCACCTTGGGGAGCTCTGGAAACACCATATATTTT; cdr3_aa: CASTLGSSGNTIYF
j_call: TRBJ1-2; v_call: TRBV10-3; clone_size: -; d_call: TRBD1; cdr3_nt: TGTGCCATCAGTGAGTCGGGGACAGGGGGCAGGGATGGCTACACCTTC; cdr3_aa: CAISESGTGGRDGYTF
j_call: TRBJ1-1; v_call: TRBV5-1; clone_size: -; d_call: TRBD1; cdr3_nt: TGCGCCAGCAGCTCCGGACAGGGGGTGAACACTGAAGCTTTCTTT; cdr3_aa: CASSSGQGVNTEAFF
j_call: TRBJ2-1; v_call: TRBV4-3; clone_size: -; d_call: -; cdr3_nt: TGCGCCAGCAGCCAAGAGGATTCGGGGATGATGGAGCAGTTCTTC; cdr3_aa: CASSQEDSGMMEQFF
j_call: TRBJ1-1; v_call: TRBV28; clone_size: few; d_call: -; cdr3_nt: TGTGCCAGCACCTTGGGGCCGATATTCACTGAAGCTTTCTTT; cdr3_aa: CASTLGPIFTEAFF
j_call: TRBJ2-1; v_call: TRBV27; clone_size: -; d_call: -; cdr3_nt: TGTGCCAGCAGGGCCTCTTCCTACAATGAGCAGTTCTTC; cdr3_aa: CASRASSYNEQFF
j_call: TRBJ2-7; v_call: TRBV7-9; clone_size: once; d_call: TRBD2; cdr3_nt: TGTGCCAGCAGCTTAGATTCCAGCGGGGGCTACGAGCAGTACTTC; cdr3_aa: CASSLDSSGGYEQYF
j_call: TRBJ2-7; v_call: TRBV4-3; clone_size: -; d_call: TRBD1; cdr3_nt: TGCGCCAGCAGCCAAGGACAGGGGGCCGACGAGCAGTACTTC; cdr3_aa: CASSQGQGADEQYF
j_call: TRBJ2-3; v_call: TRBV6-2/TRBV6-3; clone_size: -; d_call: -; cdr3_nt: TGTGCCAGCAGTTACACTGAGGGAGACACAGATACGCAGTATTTT; cdr3_aa: CASSYTEGDTDTQYF
j_call: TRBJ2-3; v_call: TRBV10-2; clone_size: -; d_call: TRBD2; cdr3_nt: TGCGCCAGCAGCTTACTAGCGGGGACCACAGATACGCAGTATTTT; cdr3_aa: CASSLLAGTTDTQYF
j_call: TRBJ2-1; v_call: TRBV4-3; clone_size: -; d_call: TRBD2; cdr3_nt: TGCGCCAGCAGCCAAGATCTCAGGCTAGCGGGGGGGGAAGGTGTCAATGAGCAGTTCTTC; cdr3_aa: CASSQDLRLAGGEGVNEQFF
j_call: TRBJ2-5; v_call: TRBV2; clone_size: -; d_call: -; cdr3_nt: TGTGCCAGCAGTGTAGCTAGCCAAGAGACCCAGTACTTC; cdr3_aa: CASSVASQETQYF
j_call: TRBJ1-5; v_call: TRBV11-2; clone_size: -; d_call: -; cdr3_nt: TGTGCCAGCAGCTTAAAACAGGGACGTTCTCAGCCCCAGCATTTT; cdr3_aa: CASSLKQGRSQPQHF
j_call: TRBJ1-2; v_call: TRBV28; clone_size: once; d_call: TRBD1; cdr3_nt: TGTGCCAGCAGAACCGGACAGGGCTTTAGCTATGGCTACACCTTC; cdr3_aa: CASRTGQGFSYGYTF
j_call: TRBJ2-2; v_call: TRBV5-1; clone_size: -; d_call: TRBD1; cdr3_nt: TGCGCCAGCAGCTTTCCGGTGGGACAGGGAAACACCGGGGAGCTGTTTTTT; cdr3_aa: CASSFPVGQGNTGELFF
j_call: TRBJ2-7; v_call: TRBV24-1; clone_size: -; d_call: -; cdr3_nt: TGTGCCACCAGTGTAAGGGGAACAGGGATGTTCGAGCAGTACTTC; cdr3_aa: CATSVRGTGMFEQYF
j_call: TRBJ2-5; v_call: TRBV30; clone_size: -; d_call: -; cdr3_nt: TGTGCCTGGAGTCCACAGGGCCTCAGGGAGACCCAGTACTTC; cdr3_aa: CAWSPQGLRETQYF
j_call: TRBJ2-3; v_call: TRBV10-2; clone_size: -; d_call: TRBD2; cdr3_nt: TGCGCCAGCAGAGTACTAGCGGGGTTTCCAGATACGCAGTATTTT; cdr3_aa: CASRVLAGFPDTQYF
j_call: TRBJ1-2; v_call: TRBV19; clone_size: -; d_call: TRBD1; cdr3_nt: TGTGCCAGTAGTCAGACAGGGATTTTTGGCTACACCTTC; cdr3_aa: CASSQTGIFGYTF
j_call: TRBJ2-7; v_call: TRBV12-3/TRBV12-4; clone_size: once; d_call: -; cdr3_nt: TGTGCCAGTCAGGTGGCGAGTGAGCAGTACTTC; cdr3_aa: CASQVASEQYF
j_call: TRBJ2-7; v_call: TRBV19; clone_size: -; d_call: -; cdr3_nt: TGTGCCAGTAGTATCAGTCCAGGGTCCTACGAGCAGTACTTC; cdr3_aa: CASSISPGSYEQYF
j_call: TRBJ2-4; v_call: TRBV29-1; clone_size: -; d_call: TRBD1; cdr3_nt: TGCAGCGTTGAAGATCTAAGTGGACAGGGGTTCGTTGAAGCCAAAAACATTCAGTACTTC; cdr3_aa: CSVEDLSGQGFVEAKNIQYF
j_call: TRBJ1-5; v_call: TRBV19; clone_size: few; d_call: -; cdr3_nt: TGTGCCAGTAGTATTCAGGGATGGAATCAGCCCCAGCATTTT; cdr3_aa: CASSIQGWNQPQHF
j_call: TRBJ2-7; v_call: TRBV3-1/TRBV3-2; clone_size: once; d_call: -; cdr3_nt: TGTGCCAGCAGCCCGTCAGACACAGGGTATAACTTC; cdr3_aa: CASSPSDTGYNF
j_call: TRBJ2-2; v_call: TRBV25-1; clone_size: -; d_call: TRBD2; cdr3_nt: TGTGCCAGCAGTGAATGGGGGGGTACCGGGGAGCTGTTTTTT; cdr3_aa: CASSEWGGTGELFF
j_call: TRBJ2-7; v_call: TRBV10-1; clone_size: -; d_call: -; cdr3_nt: TGCGCCCGGACATTCTACGAGCAGTACTTC; cdr3_aa: CARTFYEQYF
j_call: TRBJ1-6; v_call: TRBV27; clone_size: -; d_call: -; cdr3_nt: TGTGCCAGCAGTCTTTTGACAGGAGGTGGCAATTCACCCCTCCACTTT; cdr3_aa: CASSLLTGGGNSPLHF
j_call: TRBJ1-2; v_call: TRBV12-3/TRBV12-4; clone_size: -; d_call: -; cdr3_nt: TGTGCCAGCAGGTCCCGGACAGACTATGGCTACACCTTC; cdr3_aa: CASRSRTDYGYTF
j_call: TRBJ1-2; v_call: TRBV27; clone_size: -; d_call: TRBD1; cdr3_nt: TGTGCCAGCAGTTCCCTCCTAAGACAGGGGAGGATAGCTAACTATGGCTACACCTTC; cdr3_aa: CASSSLLRQGRIANYGYTF
j_call: TRBJ2-1; v_call: TRBV9; clone_size: -; d_call: TRBD1; cdr3_nt: TGTGCCAGCAGTCGGGGACAGGGGAAAAATGAGCAGTTCTTC; cdr3_aa: CASSRGQGKNEQFF
j_call: TRBJ2-5; v_call: TRBV6-5; clone_size: -; d_call: -; cdr3_nt: TGTGCCAGCAGTTCTGCAGGGAATTCTCTCCAGTACTTC; cdr3_aa: CASSSAGNSLQYF
j_call: TRBJ2-7; v_call: TRBV4-3; clone_size: -; d_call: TRBD2; cdr3_nt: TGCGCCAGCAGCCAAGACCGGGACTACTACGAGCAGTACTTC; cdr3_aa: CASSQDRDYYEQYF
j_call: TRBJ2-3; v_call: TRBV29-1; clone_size: few; d_call: -; cdr3_nt: TGCAGCGTCGGAGAACCGGCCGTCGTACGAATCACAGATACGCAGTATTTT; cdr3_aa: CSVGEPAVVRITDTQYF
j_call: TRBJ2-3; v_call: TRBV5-1; clone_size: -; d_call: TRBD2; cdr3_nt: TGCGCCAGCAGCTTTGGACTAGCGGGCGCCACAGATACGCAGTATTTT; cdr3_aa: CASSFGLAGATDTQYF
j_call: TRBJ1-3; v_call: TRBV27; clone_size: -; d_call: -; cdr3_nt: TGTGCCAGCAGTTCACAGTACTCTGGAAACACCATATATTTT; cdr3_aa: CASSSQYSGNTIYF
j_call: TRBJ2-1; v_call: TRBV12-3/TRBV12-4; clone_size: -; d_call: TRBD1; cdr3_nt: TGTGCCACGGGACAGGGGGGGAATGAGCAGTTCTTC; cdr3_aa: CATGQGGNEQFF
j_call: TRBJ1-1; v_call: TRBV19; clone_size: -; d_call: -; cdr3_nt: TGTGCCAGTAGTCAAGGCCGGGTCAACACTGAAGCTTTCTTT; cdr3_aa: CASSQGRVNTEAFF
j_call: TRBJ1-1; v_call: TRBV19; clone_size: -; d_call: -; cdr3_nt: TGTGCCAGTAGTCCATGGGGAATTGGAGGTGGAACTGAAGCTTTCTTT; cdr3_aa: CASSPWGIGGGTEAFF
j_call: TRBJ2-3; v_call: TRBV5-8; clone_size: few; d_call: TRBD1; cdr3_nt: TGTGCCAGCAAACCTTACTCGGGGACAGGGTCGGATACGCAGTATTTT; cdr3_aa: CASKPYSGTGSDTQYF
j_call: TRBJ2-7; v_call: TRBV11-3; clone_size: -; d_call: TRBD2; cdr3_nt: TGTGCCAGCAGCCGGACTAGCGGGGGGGCCTGGTCCTACGAGCAGTACTTC; cdr3_aa: CASSRTSGGAWSYEQYF
j_call: TRBJ1-1; v_call: TRBV9; clone_size: -; d_call: -; cdr3_nt: TGTGCCAGCAGCGTAGAGATCAGGGGTGAAGCTTTCTTT; cdr3_aa: CASSVEIRGEAFF
j_call: TRBJ1-6; v_call: TRBV27; clone_size: -; d_call: TRBD1; cdr3_nt: TGTGCCAGCAGTTTTCCGTCGGGACAGGGCAATTCACCCCTCCACTTT; cdr3_aa: CASSFPSGQGNSPLHF
j_call: TRBJ1-2; v_call: TRBV5-6; clone_size: -; d_call: -; cdr3_nt: TGTGCCAGCAGCTTGTTCTTTCAGGGAAGCTATGGCTACACCTTC; cdr3_aa: CASSLFFQGSYGYTF
j_call: TRBJ1-1; v_call: TRBV6-6; clone_size: -; d_call: TRBD1; cdr3_nt: TGTGCCAGCAGTTCAGGGGGCGGTCAACAGACTGAAGCTTTCTTT; cdr3_aa: CASSSGGGQQTEAFF
j_call: TRBJ2-3; v_call: TRBV11-2; clone_size: -; d_call: -; cdr3_nt: TGTGCCAGCAGCTTAGGGGCGGGATCCGAGGGGACGCAGTATTTT; cdr3_aa: CASSLGAGSEGTQYF